What follows describes a single TCR beta chain. Its antigen is undetermined. The trim removed 5 bases at V and 4 bases at J, leaving 8 bases unmatched. This CDR3 is 15 amino acids long. Germline values: CDR1 LNHDA, CDR2 SQIVND (reference sequence). The protocol was immunoSEQ multiplex PCR, while the TCRdb copy is restricted to in-frame clones and leaves out a portion. The sample holds more than 55,000 clones, 90% to 95% seen once. This sample is part of a study of cytomegalovirus exposure and HLA in healthy donors. Study summary: Later, an analysis reported that the 95 to 150 validation repertoires had used the same platform as the approximately 680 first-cohort repertoires. Study results and caveats: Whilst most TCR sequences proved rare, a subset of public TCRs occurred across many donors. The study labeled fewer than 200 TCR beta chains cytomegalovirus-associated.

The chain recombines TRBV19 with TRBJ1-2, with TRBD1 matching 9 bases. Input material: PBMCs. The receptor's source is a woman between 18 and 30 years old in good health and CMV-seronegative. The CDR3 reads CASSGTTGGIYGYTF. The CDR3, as DNA: TGTGCCAGTAGTGGCACGACAGGGGGGATCTATGGCTACACCTTC.